These T cell receptor beta chains were read from a single sample in a study of beta chain features in type 1 diabetes. Sequencing was performed with immunoSEQ multiplex PCR; in TCRdb, only in-frame clones are kept and a portion is missing. The sample contains hundreds of thousands of clones, around 8% of which appear only once. Sequencing was carried out using central memory CD4+ T cells from blood. Receptors were obtained from a woman under 30 in good health. Both conserved end residues are part of each CDR3. The D gene is left open where the match is weak. Expanded clones get a size class; other rows say once, few or many, or leave the size out.

j_gene: TRBJ2-7
d_gene: TRBD2
abundance: .
v_gene: TRBV7-2
CDR3nt: TGTGCCAGCAGCCGGACTAGCGGGATTCAGCAGTACTTC
CDR3aa: CASSRTSGIQQYF

j_gene: TRBJ2-7
d_gene: TRBD2
abundance: few
v_gene: TRBV6-5
CDR3nt: TGTGCCAGCAGGCTTGCCGGGACTAGCGCCTACGAGCAGTACTTC
CDR3aa: CASRLAGTSAYEQYF

j_gene: TRBJ2-5
d_gene: TRBD2
abundance: .
v_gene: TRBV9
CDR3nt: TGTGCCAGCAGCGGAAGCCCCCTGGATAGAGCGGGAACGACCCAGTACTTC
CDR3aa: CASSGSPLDRAGTTQYF

j_gene: TRBJ1-1
d_gene: TRBD1
abundance: few
v_gene: TRBV2
CDR3nt: TGTGCCAGCAGGATGACAGGGAGCCGTAGTTCGAACACTGAAGCTTTCTTT
CDR3aa: CASRMTGSRSSNTEAFF

j_gene: TRBJ2-5
d_gene: TRBD2
abundance: few
v_gene: TRBV28
CDR3nt: TGTGCCAGCAGTACAGGACTAGCGGGCACTTGGGAGACCCAGTACTTC
CDR3aa: CASSTGLAGTWETQYF

j_gene: TRBJ1-1
d_gene: .
abundance: .
v_gene: TRBV7-3
CDR3nt: TGTGCCAGCAGCCTCCGCGCGACAGGAGGCCGTGAAGCTTTCTTT
CDR3aa: CASSLRATGGREAFF

j_gene: TRBJ2-1
d_gene: .
abundance: .
v_gene: TRBV2
CDR3nt: TGTGCCAGCATAGTGGGAGCTCAAGGCAATGAGCAGTTCTTC
CDR3aa: CASIVGAQGNEQFF

j_gene: TRBJ1-2
d_gene: .
abundance: many
v_gene: TRBV28
CDR3nt: TGTGCCAGCAGTACAGGGAACTATGGCTACACCTTC
CDR3aa: CASSTGNYGYTF

j_gene: TRBJ2-1
d_gene: .
abundance: few
v_gene: TRBV7-2
CDR3nt: TGTGCCAGCAGCTTAAGGCCTAACTACAATGAGCAGTTCTTC
CDR3aa: CASSLRPNYNEQFF

j_gene: TRBJ1-2
d_gene: .
abundance: few
v_gene: TRBV19
CDR3nt: TGTGCCAGTAGTCCCTATCCGGAGGGTTATTATGGCTACACCTTC
CDR3aa: CASSPYPEGYYGYTF

j_gene: TRBJ2-1
d_gene: TRBD2
abundance: few
v_gene: TRBV7-9
CDR3nt: TGTGCCAGCAGCTTAGGGCTAGCGGGAGCTTACAATGAGCAGTTCTTC
CDR3aa: CASSLGLAGAYNEQFF

j_gene: TRBJ2-7
d_gene: .
abundance: few
v_gene: TRBV13
CDR3nt: TGTGCCAGCAGCGGGGGCCTGAGCTCCTACGAGCAGTACTTC
CDR3aa: CASSGGLSSYEQYF

j_gene: TRBJ2-7
d_gene: .
abundance: once
v_gene: TRBV4-2
CDR3nt: TGTGCCAGCAGCCGCGAACTAGCAGGGCCCTACGAGCAGTACTTC
CDR3aa: CASSRELAGPYEQYF

j_gene: TRBJ1-2
d_gene: .
abundance: .
v_gene: TRBV7-2
CDR3nt: TGTGCCAGCAGCTACCGGGACAAGCACTATGGCTACACCTTC
CDR3aa: CASSYRDKHYGYTF

j_gene: TRBJ1-4
d_gene: .
abundance: many
v_gene: TRBV7-8
CDR3nt: TGTGCCAGCAGCTTAGACGGGCAGGGTGGTGAAAAACTGTTTTTT
CDR3aa: CASSLDGQGGEKLFF

j_gene: TRBJ2-7
d_gene: TRBD1
abundance: .
v_gene: TRBV4-1
CDR3nt: TGCGCCAGCAGCGCCAGGACAGGGGGCTCCTACGAGCAGTACTTC
CDR3aa: CASSARTGGSYEQYF

j_gene: TRBJ1-2
d_gene: .
abundance: .
v_gene: TRBV5-6
CDR3nt: TGTGCCAGCAGCCCTAGAACAGCTAACTATGGCTACACCTTC
CDR3aa: CASSPRTANYGYTF

j_gene: TRBJ2-5
d_gene: TRBD2
abundance: .
v_gene: TRBV29-1
CDR3nt: TGCAGCGTCTCAGTAGCGGGGGAAGAGACCCAGTACTTC
CDR3aa: CSVSVAGEETQYF

j_gene: TRBJ2-6
d_gene: .
abundance: many
v_gene: TRBV7-8
CDR3nt: TGTGCCAGCAGCTTAGGAGGGATAGGGGCCAACGTCCTGACTTTC
CDR3aa: CASSLGGIGANVLTF

j_gene: TRBJ2-3
d_gene: .
abundance: many
v_gene: TRBV5-6
CDR3nt: TGTGCCAGCAGCCAGCAAGATACGCAGTATTTT
CDR3aa: CASSQQDTQYF

j_gene: TRBJ2-5
d_gene: .
abundance: few
v_gene: TRBV7-9
CDR3nt: TGTGCCAGCAGCATCTACAGACAAGAGACCCAGTACTTC
CDR3aa: CASSIYRQETQYF

j_gene: TRBJ2-1
d_gene: TRBD1
abundance: few
v_gene: TRBV5-6
CDR3nt: TGTGCCAGCAGCCTCCGGGACAGGGCCTACAATGAGCAGTTCTTC
CDR3aa: CASSLRDRAYNEQFF

j_gene: TRBJ2-1
d_gene: .
abundance: .
v_gene: TRBV9
CDR3nt: TGTGCCAGCAGCGTAGCGACGGGCAATGAGCAGTTCTTC
CDR3aa: CASSVATGNEQFF

j_gene: TRBJ2-7
d_gene: .
abundance: few
v_gene: TRBV23-1
CDR3nt: TGCGCCAGCAGTCATCCCGTACGGCACGTCGAGCAGTACTTC
CDR3aa: CASSHPVRHVEQYF

j_gene: TRBJ2-2
d_gene: TRBD1
abundance: few
v_gene: TRBV10-3
CDR3nt: TGTGCCATCAGCACGGGACAGCATACCGGGGAGCTGTTTTTT
CDR3aa: CAISTGQHTGELFF

j_gene: TRBJ2-3
d_gene: .
abundance: .
v_gene: TRBV7-2
CDR3nt: TGTGCCAGCAGCTTAGCGCTAGGGTGGGCAGATACGCAGTATTTT
CDR3aa: CASSLALGWADTQYF

j_gene: TRBJ2-5
d_gene: .
abundance: .
v_gene: TRBV28
CDR3nt: TGTGCCAGCAGTTTTGGGGGGACTGGCGGGACCCAGTACTTC
CDR3aa: CASSFGGTGGTQYF

j_gene: TRBJ2-5
d_gene: .
abundance: few
v_gene: TRBV11-2
CDR3nt: TGTGCCAGCAGCTTAAATAGGGGGGGCCGGGAGACCCAGTACTTC
CDR3aa: CASSLNRGGRETQYF

j_gene: TRBJ2-7
d_gene: TRBD2
abundance: few
v_gene: TRBV29-1
CDR3nt: TGCAGCGTTGAAGGAGTGGGAGGGACGTCGGCCGAGCAGTACTTC
CDR3aa: CSVEGVGGTSAEQYF

j_gene: TRBJ2-2
d_gene: TRBD2
abundance: many
v_gene: TRBV27
CDR3nt: TGTGCCAGCAGGAGGGGACTAGCGGCCCTCGGGGAGCTGTTTTTT
CDR3aa: CASRRGLAALGELFF

j_gene: TRBJ2-2
d_gene: .
abundance: .
v_gene: TRBV13
CDR3nt: TGTGCCAGCAGCTTGGGTAACACCGGGGAGCTGTTTTTT
CDR3aa: CASSLGNTGELFF

j_gene: TRBJ2-7
d_gene: TRBD2
abundance: many
v_gene: TRBV2
CDR3nt: TGTGCCAGCAGTGAAGGGACTAGCTTCGAGCAGTACTTC
CDR3aa: CASSEGTSFEQYF

j_gene: TRBJ2-7
d_gene: TRBD1
abundance: many
v_gene: TRBV5-4
CDR3nt: TGTGCCAGCAGCAGGGACAGCTTCTACGAGCAGTACTTC
CDR3aa: CASSRDSFYEQYF

j_gene: TRBJ1-2
d_gene: TRBD1
abundance: few
v_gene: TRBV28
CDR3nt: TGTGCCAGCACCGAGACAGGGCCGTATGGCTACACCTTC
CDR3aa: CASTETGPYGYTF

j_gene: TRBJ1-1
d_gene: .
abundance: few
v_gene: TRBV6-6
CDR3nt: TGTGCCAGCAAGAGGGGCAAGGACACTGAAGCTTTCTTT
CDR3aa: CASKRGKDTEAFF

j_gene: TRBJ2-7
d_gene: .
abundance: .
v_gene: TRBV4-2
CDR3nt: TGTGCCAGCAGCTTGGTGGGCTACGAGCAGTACTTC
CDR3aa: CASSLVGYEQYF

j_gene: TRBJ2-2
d_gene: .
abundance: few
v_gene: TRBV5-1
CDR3nt: TGCGCCAGCAGCTTGGCTTGGGGTAGCGGACAAACGAACACCGGGGAGCTGTTTTTT
CDR3aa: CASSLAWGSGQTNTGELFF

j_gene: TRBJ2-7
d_gene: TRBD2
abundance: many
v_gene: TRBV7-2
CDR3nt: TGTGCCAGCAGCCGAGGCGCTAGCGGGTGGAGCTCCTACGAGCAGTACTTC
CDR3aa: CASSRGASGWSSYEQYF

j_gene: TRBJ1-1
d_gene: .
abundance: .
v_gene: TRBV5-4
CDR3nt: TGTGCCATAACCGGGACACCGAACACTGAAGCTTTCTTT
CDR3aa: CAITGTPNTEAFF

j_gene: TRBJ2-7
d_gene: TRBD1
abundance: many
v_gene: TRBV11-2
CDR3nt: TGTGCCAGCAGCTTCGGACAGGGGAACGAGCAGTACTTC
CDR3aa: CASSFGQGNEQYF

j_gene: TRBJ1-2
d_gene: .
abundance: .
v_gene: TRBV6-1
CDR3nt: TGTGCCAGCAACCGAGACTATGGCTACACCTTC
CDR3aa: CASNRDYGYTF

j_gene: TRBJ2-5
d_gene: TRBD2
abundance: .
v_gene: TRBV5-8
CDR3nt: TGTGCCAGCAGCTTTGGCGGGAGGCCAGAAGGGGGCCAGTACTTC
CDR3aa: CASSFGGRPEGGQYF

j_gene: TRBJ1-5
d_gene: .
abundance: few
v_gene: TRBV2
CDR3nt: TGTGCCAGCAGTGAACGGGTGGGGGGCAATCAGCCCCAGCATTTT
CDR3aa: CASSERVGGNQPQHF

j_gene: TRBJ2-1
d_gene: .
abundance: .
v_gene: TRBV11-1
CDR3nt: TGTGCCAGCAGCTCCTTTATCGGCTTTGAGCAGTTCTTC
CDR3aa: CASSSFIGFEQFF

j_gene: TRBJ2-7
d_gene: .
abundance: .
v_gene: TRBV5-5
CDR3nt: TGTGCCAGCAGAGCTAACCGGGACAACTCCTACGAGCAGTACTTC
CDR3aa: CASRANRDNSYEQYF

j_gene: TRBJ2-3
d_gene: .
abundance: few
v_gene: TRBV9
CDR3nt: TGTGCCAGCAGCCCTGGACAGACCACAGATACGCAGTATTTT
CDR3aa: CASSPGQTTDTQYF

j_gene: TRBJ1-2
d_gene: TRBD1
abundance: .
v_gene: TRBV10-2
CDR3nt: TGCGCCAGCAGTACCCCGACAGGGACTCGTGGCTACACCTTC
CDR3aa: CASSTPTGTRGYTF

j_gene: TRBJ1-1
d_gene: .
abundance: few
v_gene: TRBV19
CDR3nt: TGTGCCAGTAGTCCCCGTGGCAGCGGTTTTGAAGCTTTCTTT
CDR3aa: CASSPRGSGFEAFF

j_gene: TRBJ2-1
d_gene: .
abundance: many
v_gene: TRBV7-2
CDR3nt: TGTGCCAGCAGTTCCGACAGGACCCCTAGGTTCTTC
CDR3aa: CASSSDRTPRFF

j_gene: TRBJ2-2
d_gene: .
abundance: many
v_gene: TRBV15
CDR3nt: TGTGCCACCAGCACCGGGAACACCGGGGAGCTGTTTTTT
CDR3aa: CATSTGNTGELFF

j_gene: TRBJ2-5
d_gene: .
abundance: .
v_gene: TRBV7-6
CDR3nt: TGTGCCAGCAGCTTAGAGGGTAGTGGGTACGCGGCCCAGTACTTC
CDR3aa: CASSLEGSGYAAQYF

j_gene: TRBJ2-1
d_gene: TRBD2
abundance: .
v_gene: TRBV5-1
CDR3nt: TGCGCCAGCAGCTTGGGACTAGCCTCTGATGAGCAGTTCTTC
CDR3aa: CASSLGLASDEQFF

j_gene: TRBJ1-1
d_gene: TRBD1
abundance: few
v_gene: TRBV29-1
CDR3nt: TGCAGCGTTGAGGGGGGACAGGGGAACACTGAAGCTTTCTTT
CDR3aa: CSVEGGQGNTEAFF

j_gene: TRBJ2-2
d_gene: .
abundance: .
v_gene: TRBV5-1
CDR3nt: TGCGCCAGCAGCGAAGCACTTGGGCCCGGGGAGCTGTTTTTT
CDR3aa: CASSEALGPGELFF

j_gene: TRBJ2-5
d_gene: TRBD2
abundance: few
v_gene: TRBV4-3
CDR3nt: TGCGCCAGCAGCCAGTCAGCGGGACCCCCGGTAGGAGAGACCCAGTACTTC
CDR3aa: CASSQSAGPPVGETQYF

j_gene: TRBJ2-1
d_gene: .
abundance: many
v_gene: TRBV7-8
CDR3nt: TGTGCCAGCAGCTTAGAGATCGCGCGTGAGCAGTTCTTC
CDR3aa: CASSLEIAREQFF

j_gene: TRBJ2-3
d_gene: .
abundance: few
v_gene: TRBV18
CDR3nt: TGTGCCAGCTCACCACCTCTAGGGCCCTCCACAGATACGCAGTATTTT
CDR3aa: CASSPPLGPSTDTQYF

j_gene: TRBJ1-2
d_gene: TRBD1
abundance: many
v_gene: TRBV7-9
CDR3nt: TGTGCCAGCAGCATAGACAGGGCTAATGGCTACACCTTC
CDR3aa: CASSIDRANGYTF